This T cell receptor (beta chain) came from a study of Graves' ophthalmopathy and Graves' hyperthyroidism. This clonotype showed up many times. Patients were left out if they had other autoimmune diseases, uncontrolled infections, pregnancy or lactation. Transcripts of RNA were the source for amplifying TCR beta CDR3 regions. RT-PCR was first run with HTBI primers, then multiplex PCR in a second round. TCRdb re-called the multiplex PCR reads with MiXCR, one entry per CDR3 protein. The sample yields some 370,000 distinct CDR3 sequences, 15% to 20% seen once. CDR1 and CDR2 from the germline V gene are MNHEY and SVGEGT. Losses at the gene ends were 5 bases for V and 3 bases for J; bases not matched to a gene: 3. This CDR3 region has 15 residues.

The sample consisted of peripheral blood. The chain recombines TRBV6-2 or TRBV6-3 with TRBJ2-7; 14 bases align to TRBD2. The TCR originated in an adult woman with stable Graves' hyperthyroidism. CDR3 nucleotide sequence: TGTGCCAGCAGTCGACTAGCGGGAGGGATCTACGAGCAGTACTTC. It is translated as CASSRLAGGIYEQYF.